This entry concerns a single T cell receptor (beta chain). Sequenced by immunoSEQ multiplex PCR; TCRdb stores in-frame clones only, minus some. The data hold 2 million to 2.5 million clones, with roughly 90% observed a single time. J was trimmed by 12 bases and V by 6 bases; bases with no gene match: 7. Germline V gene data show CDR1 as LNHDA and CDR2 as SQIVND (reference sequence). This CDR3 region has 12 residues. The data derive from a study of shared clonotypes between healthy human individuals. The sequenced material came from naive CD4+ T cells from PBMCs. The subset was: CD45RA+ positively selected. The TCR originated in a man aged 18 to 29 in good health. Some clones in this sample may be carry-over from other donors' samples. The chain is built from TRBV19 and TRBJ2-3; 9 bases match TRBD1. CDR3 region: CASSPTGGSQYF. CDR3 sequence (DNA): TGTGCCAGTAGCCCAACAGGGGGCTCTCAGTATTTT. Together with reference TRBV19 and TRBJ2-3, the CDR3 gives the full variable domain: DGGITQSPKYLFRKEGQNVTLSCEQNLNHDAMYWYRQDPGQGLRLIYYSQIVNDFQKGDIAEGYSVSREKKESFPLTVTSAQKNPTAFYLCASSPTGGSQYFGPGTRLTVL.